This T cell receptor beta chain derives from a study of CD8+ T cells in alopecia areata. Noted treatment: oral pan-JAK inhibitor, 5-10 mg twice daily. cDNA serving as the sequencing template came from extracted, reverse transcribed RNA. Profiled with immunoSEQ multiplex PCR; TCRdb holds only in-frame clones, not every one. The table shows over 85,000 clones, with just over 70% occurring only once. The CDR3 spans 15 residues. Trimming took off 1 base at V and 0 bases at J, with 8 bases between the two ends. CDR1 and CDR2 (germline): MNHEY, SMNVEV (reference sequence). The sequencing used CD8+ T cells sorted from blood, collected at approximately week 45, from a patient treated with tofacitinib. V and J are TRBV27 and TRBJ2-3; D is perhaps TRBD1 (5 bases). The sequence came from a human donor with alopecia areata. CDR3 DNA: TGTGCCAGCAGTTTATACGACAGCAGCACAGATACGCAGTATTTT. It yields the protein CASSLYDSSTDTQYF.